Below, 3 T cell receptor beta chains from the same sample are listed, as sequenced in a study of blood T cell repertoires in COVID-19. Sequencing was performed with immunoSEQ multiplex PCR; in TCRdb, only in-frame clones are kept and a portion is missing. The sample yields approximately 83,000 clones, approximately 86% seen once. Sequencing was performed on peripheral blood. The origin of the receptors is a man aged 50 to 60 with acute or convalescent COVID-19.

V and J are TRBV19 and TRBJ2-5; a weak D match, TRBD2 (5 bases). The germline V gene encodes CDR1 LNHDA and CDR2 SQIVND (reference sequence). The CDR3 extends over 14 amino acids. V was trimmed by 7 bases and J by 0 bases, leaving 12 bases between them. CDR3 amino acids: CASTPGGYQETQYF. CDR3 nucleotide sequence: TGTGCCAGTACCCCGGGCGGGTACCAAGAGACCCAGTACTTC. The full variable domain, with the rest looked up from reference TRBV19 and TRBJ2-5, is DGGITQSPKYLFRKEGQNVTLSCEQNLNHDAMYWYRQDPGQGLRLIYYSQIVNDFQKGDIAEGYSVSREKKESFPLTVTSAQKNPTAFYLCASTPGGYQETQYFGPGTRLLVL.

The rearrangement joins TRBV4-3 to TRBJ2-4; TRBD1 aligns across 7 bases. After removal of 0 bases from V and 3 bases from J, the junction contained 5 bases not matched to a gene. CDR1 LGHNA and CDR2 YSLEER come from the germline V gene. CDR3 size: 16 residues. The CDR3: CASSQDFGTVKNIQYF. As DNA, the CDR3 is TGCGCCAGCAGCCAAGATTTCGGGACAGTCAAAAACATTCAGTACTTC.

The V call is TRBV30, the J call TRBJ2-1, with D possibly matching TRBD1 (6 bases). The CDR3 loop spans 15 amino acids. The germline V gene has CDR1 GTSNPN and CDR2 SVGIG (reference sequence). Trimming cost V 0 bases and J 2 bases, with 11 bases left between them. CDR3 region: CAWSVRGSAYNEQFF. CDR3 bases: TGTGCCTGGAGTGTAAGGGGGTCGGCCTACAATGAGCAGTTCTTC.